The source of this T cell receptor beta chain is a study of blood T cells in healthy people across ages. Combining a sample-barcoded 5' primer with a J-beta primer mix, a second PCR ran for about 7 to 12 cycles. TCRdb used MiXCR to reprocess the 5' RACE reads, holding one entry per CDR3 protein. Among over a million distinct CDR3 sequences, 42% were seen once, and the ten largest hold 7% to 9%. CDR1 is SGHRS and CDR2 is YFSETQ in the germline V gene. Germline trimming cut 3 bases from V and 2 bases from J; bases unmatched to any gene: 6. The CDR3 length is 15 residues. The sequenced sample consisted of blood. This sequence was found in a young woman in good health. This rearrangement joins TRBV5-1 to TRBJ2-7, with TRBD2 matching 9 bases. The CDR3 DNA sequence: TGCGCCAGCAGCTGGTCTAGCGGGACCCCCTACGAGCAGTACTTC. Protein: CASSWSSGTPYEQYF.